This T cell receptor (beta chain) is drawn from a study of blood T cell repertoires in COVID-19. The wider study: There were acute and convalescent COVID-19 samples, and they came from the United States, Italy and Spain.

As processed by the authors: Estimates of nucleated cell counts were drawn from the amplification of reference gene primers. TCRdb's table, derived via immunoSEQ multiplex PCR, lists solely in-frame clones and lacks some. V, J and clone size are taken as reported in that table, and D and trimming were inferred from the DNA itself. Of about 210,000 clones detected, around 82% appear once; the ten largest clones hold roughly 4.5%. Participant age was roughly 18 to 89 years, and participants resided in approximately 25 US areas. Participant-given clinical history determined each cohort assignment. This clone was counted only a few times. Sequenced: PBMCs or T cells enriched from blood (not recorded which). The TCR sequence derives from a man aged 30-40 years with acute COVID-19.

The CDR3 DNA follows: TGTGCCAGCAGCGTAGAGGCTGTCACAACTAGGGTCTATGGCTACACCTTC. Its protein is CASSVEAVTTRVYGYTF. The rearrangement joins TRBV9 to TRBJ1-2; D remains ambiguous. V was clipped by 0 bases and J by 4 bases, with 19 bases between them. This CDR3 is built from 17 residues. Germline CDR1 SGDLS, CDR2 YYNGEE. Full variable domain (remainder filled in from reference TRBV9 and TRBJ1-2): DSGVTQTPKHLITATGQRVTLRCSPRSGDLSVYWYQQSLDQGLQFLIQYYNGEERAKGNILERFSAQQFPDLHSELNLSSLELGDSALYFCASSVEAVTTRVYGYTFGSGTRLTVV.